These 22 T cell receptor beta chains came from one sample sequenced in a study of OX40 agonist ivuxolimab in advanced cancers. Sequencing used immunoSEQ multiplex PCR; TCRdb keeps in-frame clones, though not all of them. The profile shows tens of thousands of clones, under 85% of them singletons. Sequencing was performed on CD4+ or CD8+ T cells sorted from blood, taken in a trial of the OX40 agonist ivuxolimab. These receptors originate from an adult with an advanced solid tumor such as melanoma, head and neck, liver or kidney cancer.

The V and J genes are TRBV7-9 and TRBJ1-1, with a weak D call TRBD1 (5 bases). Trimming shortened V by 2 bases and J by 1 base, and 8 bases separated the two germline ends. The germline V gene encodes CDR1 SEHNR and CDR2 FQNEAQ (reference sequence). The length of the CDR3 is 14 residues. The CDR3 DNA follows: TGTGCCAGCAGCTTACAGCAGGGGAACACTGAAGCTTTCTTT. The encoded protein is CASSLQQGNTEAFF.

This chain links TRBV2 with TRBJ2-3, with D unresolved. Per germline, CDR1 SNHLY and CDR2 FYNNEI. With 7 bases removed from V and 3 bases from J, the gap between germline ends came to 8 bases. This CDR3 contains 12 residues. Here the CDR3 reads CASTQGTDTQYF. For the CDR3, the DNA is TGTGCCAGCACCCAAGGGACAGATACGCAGTATTTT.

This chain connects TRBV21-1 to TRBJ2-5; TRBD2, as called in the table, went unchecked against the DNA. TRBV21-1 is an annotated pseudogene. This CDR3 spans 13 amino acids. The CDR3 region has the DNA TGTGCCAGCAGCAAAGAGGAGAAGCAGACCCAGTACTTC. Its protein is CASSKEEKQTQYF.

The J gene is TRBJ2-1, the V gene TRBV6-6; 7 bases map to TRBD1. The CDR3 is 15 amino acids. After removal of 5 bases from V and 0 bases from J, the junction contained 4 bases not matched to a gene. Germline assignment: CDR1 MNHNY and CDR2 SVGAGI (reference sequence). The DNA of the CDR3 is TGTGCCAGCAGTAAAAGACAGGGCTCCTACAATGAGCAGTTCTTC. It is translated as CASSKRQGSYNEQFF.

This chain connects TRBV6-5 to TRBJ1-2; D is uncertain. The CDR3 spans 12 residues. From germline, CDR1 is MNHEY and CDR2 SVGAGI. Trimming shortened V by 2 bases and J by 8 bases, and 9 bases separated the two germline ends. CDR3 region: CASSYGGKGYTF. DNA for the CDR3: TGTGCCAGCAGTTACGGAGGGAAAGGCTACACCTTC.

The rearrangement uses TRBV15 and TRBJ2-1; TRBD2 matches 11 bases. The CDR3 is 17 residues long. J was trimmed by 8 bases and V by 3 bases; bases with no gene match: 12. Germline lookup yields CDR1 LNHNV and CDR2 YYDKDF (reference sequence). The CDR3, as DNA: TGTGCCACCAGCAGGGAACTAGCGGGGGCCCGTCGGGATGAGCAGTTCTTC. It is translated as CATSRELAGARRDEQFF.

V usage is TRBV25-1 and J usage is TRBJ1-4, with 10 bases lining up with TRBD1. Germline CDR1 MGHDK, CDR2 SYGVNS. Trimming took 2 bases from V and 6 from J; bases not matched to a gene: 3. This CDR3 is 15 amino acids long. CDR3 sequence (DNA): TGTGCCAGCAGTGAAGGTGGGACAGGGGATGAAAAACTGTTTTTT. It translates to CASSEGGTGDEKLFF.

This chain joins TRBV18 and TRBJ1-2; possible D gene TRBD1, 5 bases. The CDR3 spans 12 residues. Trimming shortened V by 3 bases and J by 4 bases, and 6 bases separated the two germline ends. In germline, CDR1 is KGHSH, CDR2 LQKENI. The CDR3 spells CASSPDSYGYTF. CDR3 DNA sequence: TGTGCCAGCTCACCCGACAGCTATGGCTACACCTTC.

The genes are TRBV29-1 and TRBJ2-7, with a weak D call TRBD1 (7 bases). From germline, CDR1 is SQVTM and CDR2 ANQGSEA. The CDR3 has 13 amino acids. V lost 6 bases and J lost 6, with 18 bases in between. Written as DNA, the CDR3 is TGCAGCGTCGGTCAGGGGGAGGATAGCGAGCAGTACTTC. Protein sequence: CSVGQGEDSEQYF.

This rearrangement joins TRBV18 to TRBJ2-1; tentative D call: TRBD1 (5 bases). Trimming took off 1 base at V and 5 bases at J, with 12 bases between the two ends. Germline CDR1 and CDR2: KGHSH and LQKENI. The length of the CDR3 is 15 residues. CDR3 protein: CASSPRDRRNNEQFF. The CDR3 DNA reads as TGTGCCAGCTCACCACGAGACAGAAGAAACAATGAGCAGTTCTTC.

In this sample, this clone turned up a few times. J is TRBJ1-6 and V is TRBV27; 9 bases are a match to TRBD1. The V and J ends lost 4 bases and 10 bases, in that order; junction bases with no gene match: 8. The length of the CDR3 is 15 residues. The germline gives CDR1 MNHEY, CDR2 SMNVEV (reference sequence). The CDR3 loop is CASSWTGTGRSPLHF. CDR3 nucleotides: TGTGCCAGCAGTTGGACCGGGACAGGGAGATCACCCCTCCACTTT.

The chain combines TRBV30 with TRBJ2-7; D is unresolved. This CDR3 has 13 amino acids. Per germline, CDR1 GTSNPN and CDR2 SVGIG (reference sequence). Trimming left V 0 bases short and J 3 bases short, with 9 bases between. CDR3 in amino acids: CAWSVGRFYEQYV. The DNA for the CDR3 is TGTGCCTGGAGTGTCGGGCGGTTCTACGAGCAGTACGTC.

A few counts support this clone. This chain connects TRBV4-1 to TRBJ1-1; no reliable D call. The V and J ends lost 3 bases and 1 base respectively, with 3 bases between them. This CDR3 region has 12 residues. Germline CDR1 reads MGHRA; CDR2 reads YSYEKL. CDR3 nucleotide sequence: TGCGCCAGCAGCCAGGGGAACACTGAAGCTTTCTTT. The encoded protein is CASSQGNTEAFF.

This clone has only a few counts. This chain uses TRBV30 with TRBJ1-2; the D gene is possibly TRBD1 (5 bases). Germline lookup yields CDR1 GTSNPN and CDR2 SVGIG (reference sequence). V was clipped by 5 bases and J by 1 base, with 23 bases between them. The CDR3 is 17 amino acids. The CDR3 sequence is CAWSRAPTGTLNYGYTF. DNA for the CDR3: TGTGCCTGGTCCAGGGCCCCGACTGGTACCCTTAACTATGGCTACACCTTC.

About this clone: The sample has other DNA sequences that encode this CDR3 too. The chain carries TRBV9 and TRBJ2-2; no definite D call. CDR1 is SGDLS, CDR2 YYNGEE, per germline. V was trimmed by 0 bases and J by 4 bases, leaving 10 bases between them. CDR3 length: 15 amino acids. The CDR3 DNA follows: TGTGCCAGCAGCGTAGAGACTGGCGGCACCGGGGAGCTGTTTTTT. Its protein product is CASSVETGGTGELFF.

The chain has TRBV6-1 and TRBJ2-5; 11 nucleotides line up with TRBD1. This CDR3 contains 16 residues. Per germline, CDR1 MNHNS and CDR2 SASEGT. The ends lost 3 bases at V and 4 bases at J; junction bases unmatched: 7. CDR3 sequence (DNA): TGTGCCAGCAGTGAGAGGACAGGGGGCCTGCGAGAGACCCAGTACTTC. Translation: CASSERTGGLRETQYF.

This rearrangement joins TRBV6-1 to TRBJ1-5; 8 bases agree with TRBD1. Trimming removed 3 bases from V and 6 bases from J; junction bases left unmatched: 10. The CDR3 is 16 residues long. CDR1 and CDR2 from the germline V gene are MNHNS and SASEGT. CDR3 bases: TGTGCCAGCAGTGAGGGGGACAGGTCCGCTGGTCAGCCCCAGCATTTT. This sequence encodes CASSEGDRSAGQPQHF.

There are a few counts of this clone. This chain uses TRBV2 with TRBJ1-2; D gene unclear. CDR3 length: 12 residues. Per the germline V gene, CDR1 is SNHLY and CDR2 is FYNNEI. V dropped 6 bases and J dropped 2 bases, with 7 bases sitting between them. CDR3 sequence reads: CASRAGNYGYTF. CDR3 sequence (DNA): TGTGCCAGCAGGGCTGGGAACTATGGCTACACCTTC.

The chain has TRBV30 and TRBJ2-5; D gene ambiguous. The J call may be mistaken, given a closer DNA end match to TRBJ2-7. The CDR3 extends over 11 amino acids. Germline CDR1 is GTSNPN and CDR2 is SVGIG (reference sequence). CDR3 DNA sequence: TGTGCCTGGAACACTGTCAACGAGCAGTACTTC. This encodes CAWNTVNEQYF.

The chain uses TRBV6-5 and TRBJ1-3, with TRBD1 identical over 7 bases. The CDR3 is 15 residues long. Germline V gene sequence: CDR1 MNHEY, CDR2 SVGAGI. The V gene end was trimmed by 8 bases and the J gene end by 1 base; junction bases not matched to a gene: 8. The CDR3 DNA reads TGTGCCAGCGGTGCAGGGGGTTTTTCTGGAAACACCATATATTTT. Its translation is CASGAGGFSGNTIYF.

J is TRBJ1-6 and V is TRBV5-6, with TRBD1 matching 7 bases. Germline V gene lookup returns CDR1 SGHDT and CDR2 YYEEEE. J lost 6 bases, V lost 1 base, and 10 bases had no gene match. This CDR3 spans 17 amino acids. CDR3 sequence: CASSLYHSGQLNSPLHF. The CDR3, as DNA: TGTGCCAGCAGCTTGTATCACTCGGGACAGCTTAATTCACCCCTCCACTTT. The full variable domain, rest sourced from reference TRBV5-6 and TRBJ1-6, is DAGVTQSPTHLIKTRGQQVTLRCSPKSGHDTVSWYQQALGQGPQFIFQYYEEEERQRGNFPDRFSGHQFPNYSSELNVNALLLGDSALYLCASSLYHSGQLNSPLHFGNGTRLTVT.

The rearrangement uses TRBV7-9 and TRBJ1-5, with D possibly matching TRBD1 (5 bases). Trimming took off 4 bases at V and 7 bases at J, with 17 bases between the two ends. The germline V gene encodes CDR1 SEHNR and CDR2 FQNEAQ (reference sequence). CDR3 length: 15 residues. This CDR3 is CASSSTVAGTQPQHF. Written as DNA, the CDR3 is TGTGCCAGCAGCTCGACGGTCGCCGGGACGCAGCCCCAGCATTTT.